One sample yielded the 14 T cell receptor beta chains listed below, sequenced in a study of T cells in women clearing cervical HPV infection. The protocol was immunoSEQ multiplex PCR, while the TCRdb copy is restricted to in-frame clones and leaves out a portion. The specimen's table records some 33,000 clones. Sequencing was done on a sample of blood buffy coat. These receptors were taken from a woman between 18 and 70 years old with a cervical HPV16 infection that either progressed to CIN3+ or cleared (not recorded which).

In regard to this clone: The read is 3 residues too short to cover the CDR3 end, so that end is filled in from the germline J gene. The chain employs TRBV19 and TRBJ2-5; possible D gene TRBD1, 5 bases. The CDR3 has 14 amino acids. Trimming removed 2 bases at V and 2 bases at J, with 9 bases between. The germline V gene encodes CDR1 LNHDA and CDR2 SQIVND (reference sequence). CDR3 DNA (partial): TGTGCCAGTAGTATAAGGAGACAGCAAGAGACC. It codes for CASSIRRQQET. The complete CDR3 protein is CASSIRRQQETQYF.

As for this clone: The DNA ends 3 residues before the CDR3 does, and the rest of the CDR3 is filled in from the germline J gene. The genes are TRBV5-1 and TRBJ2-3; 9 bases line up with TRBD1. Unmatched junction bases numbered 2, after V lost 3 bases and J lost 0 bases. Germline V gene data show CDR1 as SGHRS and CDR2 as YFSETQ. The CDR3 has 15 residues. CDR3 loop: CASSSGQGSTDTQYF. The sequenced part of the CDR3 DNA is TGCGCCAGCAGCTCGGGACAGGGAAGCACAGATACG.

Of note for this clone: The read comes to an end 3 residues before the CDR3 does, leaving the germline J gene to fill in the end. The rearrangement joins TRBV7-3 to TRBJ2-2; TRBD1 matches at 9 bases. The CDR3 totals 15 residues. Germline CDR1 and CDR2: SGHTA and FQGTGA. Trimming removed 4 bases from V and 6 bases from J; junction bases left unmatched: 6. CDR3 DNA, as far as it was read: TGTGCCAGCAGCTCCGGGACAGGGTACTCCGGGGAG. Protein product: CASSSGTGYSGE. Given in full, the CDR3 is CASSSGTGYSGELFF.

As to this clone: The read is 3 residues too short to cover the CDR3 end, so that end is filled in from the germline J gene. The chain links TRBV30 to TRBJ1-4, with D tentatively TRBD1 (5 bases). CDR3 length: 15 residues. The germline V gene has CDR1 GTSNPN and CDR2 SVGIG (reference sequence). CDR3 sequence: CAWSVIDRYNSPLFF. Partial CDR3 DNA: TGTGCCTGGAGTGTAATAGACAGATATAATTCACCA.

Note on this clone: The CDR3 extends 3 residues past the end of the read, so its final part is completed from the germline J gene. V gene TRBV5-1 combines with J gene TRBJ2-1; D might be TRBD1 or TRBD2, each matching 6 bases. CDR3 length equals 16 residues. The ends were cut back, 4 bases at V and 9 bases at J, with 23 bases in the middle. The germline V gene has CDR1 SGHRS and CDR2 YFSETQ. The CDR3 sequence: CASSRDMGAGRIEQFF. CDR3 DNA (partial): TGCGCCAGCAGCCGCGACATGGGGGCGGGACGGATTGAG. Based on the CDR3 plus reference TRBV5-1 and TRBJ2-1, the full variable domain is KAGVTQTPRYLIKTRGQQVTLSCSPISGHRSVSWYQQTPGQGLQFLFEYFSETQRNKGNFPGRFSGRQFSNSRSEMNVSTLELGDSALYLCASSRDMGAGRIEQFFGPGTRLTVL.

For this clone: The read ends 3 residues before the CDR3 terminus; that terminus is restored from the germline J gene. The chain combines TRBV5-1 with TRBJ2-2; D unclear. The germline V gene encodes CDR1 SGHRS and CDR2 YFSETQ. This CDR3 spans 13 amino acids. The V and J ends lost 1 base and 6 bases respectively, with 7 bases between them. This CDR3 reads CASSLQVAGELFF. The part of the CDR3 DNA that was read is TGCGCCAGCAGCTTGCAGGTCGCCGGGGAG.

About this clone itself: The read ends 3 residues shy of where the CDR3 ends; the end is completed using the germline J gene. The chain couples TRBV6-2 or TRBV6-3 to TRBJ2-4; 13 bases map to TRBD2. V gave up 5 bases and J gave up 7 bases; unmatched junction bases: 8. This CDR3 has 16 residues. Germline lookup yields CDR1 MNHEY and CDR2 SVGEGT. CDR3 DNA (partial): TGTGCCAGCAGTAAGGGACTAGCGGGAATGGGGAACATT. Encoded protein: CASSKGLAGMGNI. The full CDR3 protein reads CASSKGLAGMGNIQYF.

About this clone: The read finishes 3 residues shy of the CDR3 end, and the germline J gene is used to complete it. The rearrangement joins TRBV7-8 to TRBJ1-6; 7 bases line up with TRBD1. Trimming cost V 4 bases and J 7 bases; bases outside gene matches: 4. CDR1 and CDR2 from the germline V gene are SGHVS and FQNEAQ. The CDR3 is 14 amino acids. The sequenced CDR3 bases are TGTGCCAGCAGCTCGGGACAGATAAATTCACCC. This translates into CASSSGQINSP. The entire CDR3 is CASSSGQINSPLHF.

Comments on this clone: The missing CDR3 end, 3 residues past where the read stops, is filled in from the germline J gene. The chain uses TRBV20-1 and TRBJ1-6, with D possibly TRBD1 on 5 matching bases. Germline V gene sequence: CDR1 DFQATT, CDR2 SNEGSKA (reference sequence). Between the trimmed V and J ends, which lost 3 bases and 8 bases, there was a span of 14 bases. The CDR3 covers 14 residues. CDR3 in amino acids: CSARVRGGDSPLHF. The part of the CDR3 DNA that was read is TGCAGTGCTAGGGTCCGGGGGGGGGATTCACCC.

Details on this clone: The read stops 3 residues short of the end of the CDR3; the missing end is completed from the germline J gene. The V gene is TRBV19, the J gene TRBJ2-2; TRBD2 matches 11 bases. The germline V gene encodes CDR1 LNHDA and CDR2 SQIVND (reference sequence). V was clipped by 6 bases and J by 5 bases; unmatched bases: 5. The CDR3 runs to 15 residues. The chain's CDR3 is CASRPLAGGTGELFF. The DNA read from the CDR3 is TGTGCCAGTAGACCCCTAGCGGGGGGTACCGGGGAG.

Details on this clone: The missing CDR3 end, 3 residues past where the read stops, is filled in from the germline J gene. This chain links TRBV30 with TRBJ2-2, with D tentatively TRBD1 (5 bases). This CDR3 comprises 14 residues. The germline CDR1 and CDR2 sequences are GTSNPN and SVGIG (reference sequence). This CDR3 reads CAWSVTRGREKLFF. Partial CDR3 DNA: TGTGCCTGGAGTGTAACAAGGGGTCGTGAAAAG.

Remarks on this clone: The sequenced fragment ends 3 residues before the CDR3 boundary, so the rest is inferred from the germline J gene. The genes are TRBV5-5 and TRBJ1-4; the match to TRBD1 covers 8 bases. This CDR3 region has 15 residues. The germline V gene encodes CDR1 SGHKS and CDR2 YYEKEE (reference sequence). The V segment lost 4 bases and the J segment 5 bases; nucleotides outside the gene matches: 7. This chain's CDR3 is CASSGPGQANEKLFF. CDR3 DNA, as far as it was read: TGTGCCAGCAGCGGACCGGGACAGGCCAATGAAAAA.

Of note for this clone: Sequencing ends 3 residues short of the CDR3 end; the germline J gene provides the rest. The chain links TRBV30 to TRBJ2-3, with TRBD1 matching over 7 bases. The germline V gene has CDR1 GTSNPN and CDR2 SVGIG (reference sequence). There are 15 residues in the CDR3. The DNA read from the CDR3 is TGTGCCTGGAGTAGACAGGGTTCGGGCAATCAGCCG. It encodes CAWSRQGSGNQP. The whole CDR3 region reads CAWSRQGSGNQPQYF.

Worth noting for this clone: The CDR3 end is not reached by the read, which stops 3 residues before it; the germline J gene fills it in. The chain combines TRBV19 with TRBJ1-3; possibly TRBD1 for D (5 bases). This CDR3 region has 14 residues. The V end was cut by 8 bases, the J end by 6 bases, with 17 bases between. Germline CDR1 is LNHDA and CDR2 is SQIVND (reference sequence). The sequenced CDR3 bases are TGTGCCAGTCACACGCCGGGGGTGGAAAACACC. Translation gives CASHTPGVENT. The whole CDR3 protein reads CASHTPGVENTIYF.